This TCR beta chain appears in the sequencing data of a study of cytomegalovirus exposure and HLA in healthy donors. The PCR made use of 60 Vbeta and 13 Jbeta primers. Profiling relied on immunoSEQ multiplex PCR, and the TCRdb table lists in-frame clones only, not all of them. Of 150,000 to 200,000 clones in the sample, around 78% were seen once. The CDR3 covers 18 residues. V gave up 7 bases and J gave up 3 bases; unmatched junction bases: 6. Germline V lookup: CDR1 MDHEN, CDR2 SYDVKM. The J gene is TRBJ2-6, the V gene TRBV28; 16 nucleotides line up with TRBD2. The source material was PBMCs. The clonotype was recovered from a middle-aged man in good health and CMV-seronegative. The CDR3 nucleotides read TGTGCCAGCATCGGGGGACTAGCGGGAGGGCTTGGGGCCAACGTCCTGACTTTC. Its protein product is CASIGGLAGGLGANVLTF.